This T cell receptor (beta chain) was captured in a study of blood T cell repertoires in COVID-19. Whole-study context: The United States, Italy and Spain supplied acute and convalescent COVID-19 samples. In each case, the material was cDNA or gDNA derived from T cells, B-cell-depleted T cells, or PBMCs.

The germline V gene has CDR1 SGDLS and CDR2 YYNGEE. V lost 2 bases to trimming and J lost 8 bases, with 11 bases between them. The CDR3 length is 14 residues. Original processing methods: Scientists estimated how many nucleated cells there were by amplifying reference gene primers. Profiled with immunoSEQ multiplex PCR; TCRdb holds only in-frame clones, not every one. V and J calls and clone size are those listed in that table; D and trimming were worked out from the DNA. The sample lists hundreds of thousands of clones; around nine tenths were seen once. The sequenced sample consisted of peripheral blood. The receptor comes from a man between 65 and 85 years old with acute or convalescent COVID-19. The chain recombines TRBV9 with TRBJ1-6; possible D gene TRBD1, 5 bases. The CDR3 protein is CASSVTGWDSPLHF. In DNA, the CDR3 is TGTGCCAGCAGCGTTACAGGATGGGATTCACCCCTCCACTTT.